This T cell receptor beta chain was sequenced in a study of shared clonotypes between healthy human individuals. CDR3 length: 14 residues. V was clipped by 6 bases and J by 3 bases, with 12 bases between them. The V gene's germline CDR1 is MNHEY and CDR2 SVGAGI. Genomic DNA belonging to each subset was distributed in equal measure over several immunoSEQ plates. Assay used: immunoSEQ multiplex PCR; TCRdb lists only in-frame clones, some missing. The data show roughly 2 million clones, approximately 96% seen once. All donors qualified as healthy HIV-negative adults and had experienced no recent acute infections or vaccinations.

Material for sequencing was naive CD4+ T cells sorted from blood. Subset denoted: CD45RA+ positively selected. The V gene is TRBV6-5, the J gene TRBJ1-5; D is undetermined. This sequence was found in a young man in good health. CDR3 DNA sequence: TGTGCCAGCAGCCGAGGACGGGACAATCAGCCCCAGCATTTT. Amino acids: CASSRGRDNQPQHF.